This TCR beta chain is from a study of a mutant IDH1 vaccine in newly diagnosed glioma. Study details: At weeks 1, 3, 5, 7, 11, 15, 19 and 23, patients received a vaccination, eight in all. Every participant had undergone radiotherapy, temozolomide, or both before, and most underwent both.

Note on this clone: Its antigen is as yet unknown.

TCRdb's table, derived via immunoSEQ multiplex PCR, lists solely in-frame clones and lacks some. The repertoire holds 25,000 to 30,000 clones, with more than 80% as singletons. The time point denotes: week 5, during vaccination. In the vaccine, a single dose held 300 ug of the mutant IDH1 20-mer peptide, along with topical imiquimod. Donors harbored newly found WHO grade 3 or 4 IDH1-mutant, ATRX-lost astrocytomas. With 2 bases clipped from V and 3 bases from J, the junction kept 8 bases outside the gene matches. The germline gives CDR1 SGHKS, CDR2 YYEKEE (reference sequence). The CDR3 runs to 16 residues.

Sequencing was performed on PBMCs, taken from a glioma patient whose treatment included an IDH1 peptide vaccine. The chain is built from TRBV5-5 and TRBJ1-1, with 9 nucleotides matching TRBD1. The source of this sequence is a man aged 18 to 35 with glioma. The CDR3 nucleotides are TGTGCCAGCAGCTTCGGGACAGGGATGGGGGACACTGAAGCTTTCTTT. Amino acid sequence: CASSFGTGMGDTEAFF.